Listed below are T cell receptor beta chains from one sample, sequenced in a study of T-cell memory formation after mild COVID-19. TCRdb ran MiXCR on the 5' RACE reads and lists one entry per CDR3 protein. Found here are roughly 560,000 distinct CDR3 sequences, around 20% of them singletons; the top ten hold about an eighth. Sequenced sample: PBMCs or a T cell subset sorted from them (not recorded which). Receptors were obtained from an adult woman who had mild COVID-19 (a few samples of this study predate the infection). Cell type and time point are not known. CDR3s include the opening cysteine and the closing phenylalanine or tryptophan. A D gene is named only where the DNA matches it firmly. Size is stated for part of the rows, as once, few or many counts, or as a class when the clone is expanded.

CASSPGQAGEQFF	TGTGCCAGCAGCCCAGGACAGGCAGGTGAGCAGTTCTTC	few	TRBV7-2	TRBJ2-1	TRBD1
CASSQDWMNTEAFF	TGCGCCAGCAGCCAAGATTGGATGAACACTGAAGCTTTCTTT	NA	TRBV4-1	TRBJ1-1	NA
CASSQGEDRAYEQYF	TGCGCCAGCAGCCAAGGAGAAGACAGGGCCTACGAGCAGTACTTC	few	TRBV4-1	TRBJ2-7	TRBD1
CASTLGLAIDEQFF	TGTGCCAGCACCCTGGGACTAGCGATCGATGAGCAGTTCTTC	NA	TRBV9	TRBJ2-1	TRBD2
CASSLPRTGAGASTDTQYF	TGTGCCAGCAGCTTGCCCCGGACAGGGGCGGGGGCCAGCACAGATACGCAGTATTTT	NA	TRBV5-6	TRBJ2-3	TRBD1
CAWSVAYNEQFF	TGTGCCTGGAGTGTGGCATACAATGAGCAGTTCTTC	NA	TRBV30	TRBJ2-1	NA
CASGLVYQGSEQYF	TGTGCTAGTGGTTTGGTTTACCAGGGATCCGAGCAGTACTTC	NA	TRBV12-5	TRBJ2-7	NA
CASSPRQERTDTQYF	TGTGCCAGCTCACCAAGGCAGGAGAGAACAGATACGCAGTATTTT	few	TRBV18	TRBJ2-3	NA
CASSLEGREQNEQFF	TGTGCCAGCAGCTTAGAAGGTCGGGAGCAAAACGAGCAGTTCTTC	NA	TRBV7-3	TRBJ2-1	NA
CAISESQNQPQHF	TGTGCCATCAGTGAGTCCCAAAATCAGCCCCAGCATTTT	many	TRBV10-3	TRBJ1-5	NA
CASSPRQGVLGTDTQYF	TGTGCCAGCAGTCCCCGACAGGGGGTTCTCGGCACAGATACGCAGTATTTT	few	TRBV27	TRBJ2-3	TRBD1
CASSSPDRSTDTQYF	TGTGCCAGCAGCTCCCCTGATCGGAGCACAGATACGCAGTATTTT	NA	TRBV7-9	TRBJ2-3	NA
CASSDGRGGEAFF	TGTGCCAGCAGTGACGGGAGGGGGGGTGAAGCTTTCTTT	few	TRBV6-2/TRBV6-3	TRBJ1-1	NA
CASSANSQGPSGYTF	TGTGCCAGCAGCGCCAATAGTCAGGGCCCCTCTGGCTACACCTTC	NA	TRBV9	TRBJ1-2	NA
CASSHSGAGTTYEQYF	TGCGCCAGCAGCCACTCGGGAGCCGGGACTACCTACGAGCAGTACTTC	few	TRBV4-3	TRBJ2-7	TRBD2
CASSLTSGVLNEQFF	TGTGCCAGCAGCCTCACTAGCGGAGTCCTCAATGAGCAGTTCTTC	NA	TRBV11-3	TRBJ2-1	TRBD2
CASSHGDFSFNEQFF	TGTGCCAGCAGCCATGGGGACTTTTCCTTCAATGAGCAGTTCTTC	few	TRBV7-2	TRBJ2-1	NA
CASSLGERSTDTQYF	TGTGCCAGCAGCTTAGGAGAGCGGAGCACAGATACGCAGTATTTT	NA	TRBV13	TRBJ2-3	NA
CASSQDHPGDGYTF	TGCGCCAGCAGCCAAGATCATCCAGGGGATGGCTACACCTTC	NA	TRBV4-1	TRBJ1-2	NA
CASRTSYEQYF	TGTGCCAGCAGAACCTCCTACGAGCAGTACTTC	many	TRBV6-5	TRBJ2-7	NA
CASSGNSYEQYF	TGTGCCAGCAGTGGCAACTCCTACGAGCAGTACTTC	NA	TRBV27	TRBJ2-7	NA
CSETGLGTEAFF	TGCAGTGAGACAGGGTTGGGTACTGAAGCTTTCTTT	NA	TRBV20-1	TRBJ1-1	TRBD1
CATSRTPGGGNEQFF	TGTGCCACCAGCAGAACTCCGGGAGGGGGCAATGAGCAGTTCTTC	NA	TRBV15	TRBJ2-1	TRBD2
CSVGAATILGNIQYF	TGCAGCGTTGGGGCCGCCACTATCTTGGGAAACATTCAGTACTTC	many	TRBV29-1	TRBJ2-4	NA
CASSSDRLGTGELFF	TGTGCCAGCAGCTCCGACAGACTGGGGACCGGGGAGCTGTTTTTT	NA	TRBV7-3	TRBJ2-2	NA
CASSQLPGTEAFF	TGTGCCAGCAGTCAACTCCCGGGGACTGAAGCTTTCTTT	NA	TRBV12-3/TRBV12-4	TRBJ1-1	NA
CASSHLGTGGTEAFF	TGTGCCAGCAGCCATCTAGGGACAGGGGGCACTGAAGCTTTCTTT	NA	TRBV14	TRBJ1-1	TRBD1
CASSQGGPYEQYF	TGTGCCAGCAGCCAAGGCGGACCCTACGAGCAGTACTTC	many	TRBV4-2	TRBJ2-7	NA
CASSLGGGTGEYEQYF	TGTGCCAGCAGCTTAGGTGGCGGGACAGGGGAATACGAGCAGTACTTC	NA	TRBV7-9	TRBJ2-7	TRBD1
CASSSRDFYNEQFF	TGTGCCAGCAGCTCTCGAGACTTTTACAATGAGCAGTTCTTC	NA	TRBV7-9	TRBJ2-1	NA
CSARVAGQSSLGYGYTF	TGCAGTGCTAGAGTAGCGGGACAGTCTTCCCTCGGCTATGGCTACACCTTC	few	TRBV20-1	TRBJ1-2	TRBD1
CASIGQGAGSYEQYF	TGTGCCAGCATCGGACAGGGGGCAGGTTCCTACGAGCAGTACTTC	few	TRBV6-5	TRBJ2-7	TRBD1
CASSLAGSGEKLFF	TGTGCCAGCAGCTTAGCTGGGAGTGGTGAAAAACTGTTTTTT	NA	TRBV7-8	TRBJ1-4	NA